This TCR beta chain appears in the sequencing data of a study of OX40 agonist ivuxolimab in advanced cancers. Measured with immunoSEQ multiplex PCR; TCRdb has only the in-frame clones, and not every one. The sample yields just under 75,000 clones, over 75% seen once. Trimming took 5 bases from V and 1 from J, leaving 18 bases between them. In germline, CDR1 is SGHTA, CDR2 FQGNSA. The CDR3 loop spans 18 amino acids. The sequence was collected from an adult with an advanced solid tumor such as melanoma, head and neck, liver or kidney cancer. The starting material was CD4+ or CD8+ T cells sorted from blood, obtained in a trial of the OX40 agonist ivuxolimab. The chain links TRBV7-2 to TRBJ2-6, with unresolved D. The CDR3 DNA reads TGTGCCAGCAGCACCCACCGGGCGGCGAGATCTGGGGCCAACGTCCTGACTTTC. Translating gives CASSTHRAARSGANVLTF.